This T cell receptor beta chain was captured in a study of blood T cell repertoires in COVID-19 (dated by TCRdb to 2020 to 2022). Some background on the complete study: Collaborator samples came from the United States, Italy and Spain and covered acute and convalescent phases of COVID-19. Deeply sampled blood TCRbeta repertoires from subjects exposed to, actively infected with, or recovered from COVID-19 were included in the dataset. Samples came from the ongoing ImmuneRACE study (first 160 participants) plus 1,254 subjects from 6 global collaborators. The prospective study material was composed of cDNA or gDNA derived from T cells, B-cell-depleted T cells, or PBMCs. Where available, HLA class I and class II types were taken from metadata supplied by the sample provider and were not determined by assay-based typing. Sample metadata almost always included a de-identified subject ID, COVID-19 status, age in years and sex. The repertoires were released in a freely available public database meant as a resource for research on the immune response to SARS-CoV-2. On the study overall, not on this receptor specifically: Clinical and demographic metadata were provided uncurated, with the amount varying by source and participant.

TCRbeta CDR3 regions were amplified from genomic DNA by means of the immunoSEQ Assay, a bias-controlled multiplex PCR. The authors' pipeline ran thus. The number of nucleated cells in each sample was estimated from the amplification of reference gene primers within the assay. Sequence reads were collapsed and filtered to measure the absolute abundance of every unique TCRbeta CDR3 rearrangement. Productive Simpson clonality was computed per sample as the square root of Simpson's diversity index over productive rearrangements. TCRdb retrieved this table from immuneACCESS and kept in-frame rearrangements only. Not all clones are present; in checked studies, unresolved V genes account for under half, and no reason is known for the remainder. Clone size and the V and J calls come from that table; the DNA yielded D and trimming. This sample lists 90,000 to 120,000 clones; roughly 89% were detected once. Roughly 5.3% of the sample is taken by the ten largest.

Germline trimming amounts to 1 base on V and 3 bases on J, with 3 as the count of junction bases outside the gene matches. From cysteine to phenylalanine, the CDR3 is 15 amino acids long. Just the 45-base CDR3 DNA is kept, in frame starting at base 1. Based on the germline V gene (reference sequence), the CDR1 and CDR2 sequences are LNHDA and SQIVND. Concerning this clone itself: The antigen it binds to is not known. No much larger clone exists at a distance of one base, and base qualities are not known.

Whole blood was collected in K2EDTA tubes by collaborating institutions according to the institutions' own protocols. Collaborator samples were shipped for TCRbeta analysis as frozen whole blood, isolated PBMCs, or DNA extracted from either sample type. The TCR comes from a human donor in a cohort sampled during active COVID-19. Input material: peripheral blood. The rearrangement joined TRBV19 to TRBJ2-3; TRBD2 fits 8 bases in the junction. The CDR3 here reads CASSIVGGGTDTQYF. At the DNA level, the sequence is TGTGCCAGTAGTATAGTAGGCGGGGGGACAGATACGCAGTATTTT.